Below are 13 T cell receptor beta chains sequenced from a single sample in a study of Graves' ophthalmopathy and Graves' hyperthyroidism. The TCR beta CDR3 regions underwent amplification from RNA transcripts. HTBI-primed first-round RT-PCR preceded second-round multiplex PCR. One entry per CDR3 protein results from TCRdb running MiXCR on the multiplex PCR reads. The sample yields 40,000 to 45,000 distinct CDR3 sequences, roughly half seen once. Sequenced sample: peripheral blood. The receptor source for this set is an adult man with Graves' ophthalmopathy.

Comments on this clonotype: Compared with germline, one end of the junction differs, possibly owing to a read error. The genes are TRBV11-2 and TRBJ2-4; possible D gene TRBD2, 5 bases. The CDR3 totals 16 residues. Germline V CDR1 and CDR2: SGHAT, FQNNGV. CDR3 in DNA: TGCGCCAGTAGCAAAGGGATTACGGGGTTGGGGAACATTCAGTACTTC. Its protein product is CASSKGITGLGNIQYF.

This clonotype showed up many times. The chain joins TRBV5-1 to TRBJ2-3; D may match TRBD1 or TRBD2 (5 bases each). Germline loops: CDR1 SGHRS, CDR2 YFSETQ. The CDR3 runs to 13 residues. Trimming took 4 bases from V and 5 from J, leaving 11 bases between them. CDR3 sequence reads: CASSRGDRDTQYF. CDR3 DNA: TGCGCCAGCAGCCGAGGGGACCGAGATACGCAGTATTTT.

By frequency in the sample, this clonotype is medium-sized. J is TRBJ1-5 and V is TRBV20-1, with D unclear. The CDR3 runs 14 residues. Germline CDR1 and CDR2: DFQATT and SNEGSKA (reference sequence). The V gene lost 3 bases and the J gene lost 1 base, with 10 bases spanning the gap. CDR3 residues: CSASPGSSNQPQHF. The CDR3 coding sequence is TGCAGTGCTAGTCCGGGTTCCAGCAATCAGCCCCAGCATTTT.

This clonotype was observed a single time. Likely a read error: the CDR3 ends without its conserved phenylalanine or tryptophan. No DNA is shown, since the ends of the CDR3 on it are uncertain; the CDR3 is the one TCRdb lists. CDR3 amino acids: CASSQGPGIAGELFL. The V call is TRBV14, the J call TRBJ2-2. CDR1 and CDR2 from the germline V gene are SGHDN and FVKESK. 15 amino acids form the CDR3, both terminal residues included.

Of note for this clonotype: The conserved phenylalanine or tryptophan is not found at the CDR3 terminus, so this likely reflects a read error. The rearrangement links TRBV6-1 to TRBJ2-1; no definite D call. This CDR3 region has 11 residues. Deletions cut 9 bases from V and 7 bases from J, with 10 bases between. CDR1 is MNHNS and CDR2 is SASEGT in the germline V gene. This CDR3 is CASRRANEQFI. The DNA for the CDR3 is TGTGCCAGTAGACGAGCTAATGAGCAGTTCATC.

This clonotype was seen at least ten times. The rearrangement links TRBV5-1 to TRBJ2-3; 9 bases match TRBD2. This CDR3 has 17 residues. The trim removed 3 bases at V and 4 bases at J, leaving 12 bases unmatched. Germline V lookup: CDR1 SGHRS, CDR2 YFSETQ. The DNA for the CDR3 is TGCGCCAGCAGCTCCTTGGCGGGGGGGCAGTCGGCAGATACGCAGTATTTT. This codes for CASSSLAGGQSADTQYF.

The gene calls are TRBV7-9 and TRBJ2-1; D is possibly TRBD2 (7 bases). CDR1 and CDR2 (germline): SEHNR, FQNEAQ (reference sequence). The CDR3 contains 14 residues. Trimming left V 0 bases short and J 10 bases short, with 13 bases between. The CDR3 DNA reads TGTGCCAGCAGCTTAGCGCCTGGCGGGGGCGAGCAGTTCTTC. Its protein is CASSLAPGGGEQFF.

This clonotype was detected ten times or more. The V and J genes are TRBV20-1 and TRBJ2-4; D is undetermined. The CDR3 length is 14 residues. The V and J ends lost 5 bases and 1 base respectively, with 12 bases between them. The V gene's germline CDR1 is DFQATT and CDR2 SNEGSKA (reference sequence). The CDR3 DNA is TGCAGTGCTCAGGTGGAGCTGGCCAAAAACATTCAGTACTTC. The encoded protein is CSAQVELAKNIQYF.

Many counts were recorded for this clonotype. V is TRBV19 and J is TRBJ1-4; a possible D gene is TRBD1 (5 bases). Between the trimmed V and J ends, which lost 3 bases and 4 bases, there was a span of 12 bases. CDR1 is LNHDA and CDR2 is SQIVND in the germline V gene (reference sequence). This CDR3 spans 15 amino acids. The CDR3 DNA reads TGTGCCAGTAGTATTAAAGGGACGGTTAATGAAAAACTGTTTTTT. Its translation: CASSIKGTVNEKLFF.

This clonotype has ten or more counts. For the CDR3, the DNA is TGTGCCAGCAGCCAAGGGAGGGGCGTCACTGAAGCTTTCTTT. Translated: CASSQGRGVTEAFF. The V call is TRBV7-9, the J call TRBJ1-1; TRBD1 might be the D (5 bases). Between the trimmed V and J ends, which lost 5 bases and 4 bases, there was a span of 14 bases. The germline gives CDR1 SEHNR, CDR2 FQNEAQ (reference sequence). The length of the CDR3 is 14 residues.

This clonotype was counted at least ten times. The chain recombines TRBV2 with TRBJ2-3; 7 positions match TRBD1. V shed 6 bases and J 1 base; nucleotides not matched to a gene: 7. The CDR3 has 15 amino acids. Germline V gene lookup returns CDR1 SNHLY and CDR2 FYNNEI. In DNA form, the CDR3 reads TGTGCCAGCAGAGGCCAGGGGGTTGGCACAGATACGCAGTATTTT. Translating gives CASRGQGVGTDTQYF.

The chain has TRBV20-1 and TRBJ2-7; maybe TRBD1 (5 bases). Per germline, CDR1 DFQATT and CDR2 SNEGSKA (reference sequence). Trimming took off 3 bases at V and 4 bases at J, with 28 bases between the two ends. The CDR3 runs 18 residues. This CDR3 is CSASPAGLRETQIYEQYF. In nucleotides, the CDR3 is TGCAGTGCTAGTCCCGCAGGGCTTAGGGAAACACAAATTTACGAGCAGTACTTC.

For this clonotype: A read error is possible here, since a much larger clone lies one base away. The CDR3 spells CAWSRGGNYGHTF. CDR3 DNA: TGTGCCTGGAGTAGGGGGGGGAACTATGGCCACACCTTC. V is TRBV30 and J is TRBJ1-2; weak D call: TRBD1 (6 bases). The CDR3 has 13 residues. The V gene's germline CDR1 is GTSNPN and CDR2 SVGIG (reference sequence).